These 25 T cell receptor beta chains came from one sample sequenced in a study of T cell changes during pregnancy in multiple sclerosis. The data were produced by immunoSEQ multiplex PCR, yet TCRdb's version contains in-frame clones alone and is incomplete. Of about 59,000 clones listed, roughly 88% are singletons. The specimen was peripheral blood, collected in the second trimester of pregnancy. Receptor source: a female donor with multiple sclerosis, enrolled in a pregnancy study.

The chain has TRBV5-1 and TRBJ2-5; maybe TRBD1 (6 bases). Germline loops: CDR1 SGHRS, CDR2 YFSETQ. V lost 4 bases to trimming and J lost 0 bases, with 10 bases between them. CDR3 length equals 14 residues. The CDR3 region is CASSHGQNQETQYF. CDR3 DNA: TGCGCCAGCAGCCACGGACAGAACCAAGAGACCCAGTACTTC.

The J gene is TRBJ2-1, the V gene TRBV28; 11 positions match TRBD2. V gave up 6 bases and J gave up 1 base; unmatched junction bases: 5. This CDR3 comprises 16 residues. Germline V lookup: CDR1 MDHEN, CDR2 SYDVKM. DNA of the CDR3: TGTGCCAGCAGCCTCCCTAGCGGGGGGTCCTACAATGAGCAGTTCTTC. This sequence encodes CASSLPSGGSYNEQFF.

The chain links TRBV28 to TRBJ2-4; 11 bases are a match to TRBD1. Trimming at V came to 4 bases and at J to 8 bases, leaving 10 bases not matched to a gene. Germline lookup yields CDR1 MDHEN and CDR2 SYDVKM. This CDR3 region has 16 residues. In DNA, the CDR3 is TGTGCCAGCAGTTACGGACAGGGGGCTAAGAAAGACATTCAGTACTTC. Encoded protein: CASSYGQGAKKDIQYF.

The rearrangement uses TRBV29-1 and TRBJ1-2, with 8 nucleotides matching TRBD1. With V trimmed by 8 bases and J by 4 bases, 6 bases remained unmatched. CDR3 size: 12 residues. Germline-derived CDR1 and CDR2 are SQVTM and ANQGSEA. CDR3 amino acids: CSTSTGVYGYTF. CDR3 DNA: TGCAGCACCTCGACAGGGGTCTATGGCTACACCTTC.

CDR3 in DNA: TGTGCCAGCGCAGGGGGACCCTATAATTCACCCCTCCACTTT. It translates to CASAGGPYNSPLHF. The rearrangement joins TRBV7-9 to TRBJ1-6, with 7 bases matching TRBD1. Germline CDR1 and CDR2: SEHNR and FQNEAQ (reference sequence). CDR3 length equals 14 residues. V lost 8 bases, J lost 2 bases, and 3 bases stayed unmatched.

The J gene is TRBJ2-1, the V gene TRBV14, with no clear D. V lost 4 bases and J lost 4, with 17 bases in between. Germline V lookup: CDR1 SGHDN, CDR2 FVKESK. The CDR3 length is 16 residues. The chain's CDR3 is CASSPHSVPIYNEQFF. Here the CDR3 DNA reads TGTGCCAGCAGCCCTCACTCCGTACCCATTTACAATGAGCAGTTCTTC. The entire variable domain, with the rest obtained from reference TRBV14 and TRBJ2-1, is as follows: EAGVTQFPSHSVIEKGQTVTLRCDPISGHDNLYWYRRVMGKEIKFLLHFVKESKQDESGMPNNRFLAERTGGTYSTLKVQPAELEDSGVYFCASSPHSVPIYNEQFFGPGTRLTVL.

The chain joins TRBV5-1 to TRBJ2-5; TRBD2 matches 7 bases. The CDR3 has 15 residues. Germline V gene sequence: CDR1 SGHRS, CDR2 YFSETQ. V gave up 4 bases and J gave up 2 bases; unmatched junction bases: 8. CDR3 DNA sequence: TGCGCCAGCAGCAAGGACGCGGGGGATCAAGAGACCCAGTACTTC. Translated, it gives CASSKDAGDQETQYF. Full variable domain (remainder filled in from reference TRBV5-1 and TRBJ2-5): KAGVTQTPRYLIKTRGQQVTLSCSPISGHRSVSWYQQTPGQGLQFLFEYFSETQRNKGNFPGRFSGRQFSNSRSEMNVSTLELGDSALYLCASSKDAGDQETQYFGPGTRLLVL.

The CDR3 DNA reads as TGCGCCAGCAGCATCTACAGGGTCAATGAGCAGTTCTTC. Translating gives CASSIYRVNEQFF. The genes are TRBV5-1 and TRBJ2-1, with TRBD1 as a possible D gene (6 bases). Per germline, CDR1 SGHRS and CDR2 YFSETQ. The CDR3 length is 13 residues. The V end was cut by 4 bases, the J end by 6 bases, with 11 bases between.

V is TRBV2 and J is TRBJ1-6; the D is unclear. The CDR3 extends over 16 amino acids. V was shortened by 3 bases and J by 0 bases, with 9 bases between the two germline ends. Germline-derived CDR1 and CDR2 are SNHLY and FYNNEI. The CDR3 nucleotides read TGTGCCAGCAGTGATATGGAGGTCTCCTATAATTCACCCCTCCACTTT. Encoded protein: CASSDMEVSYNSPLHF.

This clone was picked up one time. This rearrangement joins TRBV5-1 to TRBJ1-1; maybe TRBD1 (6 bases). V was pared by 2 bases and J by 1 base, with 15 bases between. This CDR3 has 16 amino acids. CDR1 is SGHRS and CDR2 is YFSETQ in the germline V gene. The CDR3 protein is CASSLQGAPENTEAFF. The DNA of the CDR3 is TGCGCCAGCAGCTTACAGGGAGCACCTGAGAACACTGAAGCTTTCTTT.

The CDR3 DNA is TGTGCCCCTACCGCGAAAGGACAGGGCGTCGGGGAGCAGTACTTC. Translation: CAPTAKGQGVGEQYF. The chain combines TRBV19 with TRBJ2-7; 8 nucleotides align to TRBD1. CDR1 LNHDA and CDR2 SQIVND come from the germline V gene (reference sequence). The CDR3 is 15 residues long. J was trimmed by 7 bases and V by 11 bases; bases with no gene match: 19.

The V and J genes are TRBV4-2 and TRBJ2-1, with 14 positions matching TRBD2. The CDR3 contains 16 residues. V shed 1 base and J 9 bases; nucleotides not matched to a gene: 5. The germline V gene has CDR1 LGHNA and CDR2 YNFKEQ. CDR3 nucleotides: TGTGCCAGCAGCCAAGCGTGGGGACTAGCGGGGGCTGAGCAGTTCTTC. It specifies CASSQAWGLAGAEQFF.

This clone has a single count. The chain joins TRBV16 to TRBJ2-4; the D gene is possibly TRBD1 (6 bases). CDR1 is KGHSY and CDR2 is FQNENV in the germline V gene. This CDR3 comprises 14 residues. Trimming pared 1 base from V and 7 bases from J, leaving 11 bases between. This CDR3 reads CASSQFRQGNIQYF. The CDR3 DNA reads TGTGCCAGCAGCCAATTTCGGCAGGGGAACATTCAGTACTTC.

The chain combines TRBV4-3 with TRBJ2-4, with D possibly matching TRBD1 (6 bases). This CDR3 contains 14 residues. Trimming shortened V by 4 bases and J by 6 bases, and 13 bases separated the two germline ends. Germline V gives CDR1 LGHNA, CDR2 YSLEER. The CDR3 DNA follows: TGCGCCAGCAGCCTGGGACATGAGCCAAACATTCAGTACTTC. Translation gives CASSLGHEPNIQYF.

The chain combines TRBV5-4 with TRBJ1-2; 10 bases are a match to TRBD1. Germline assignment: CDR1 SGHNT and CDR2 YYREEE (reference sequence). V was pared by 4 bases and J by 7 bases, with 7 bases of the junction left unmatched. The CDR3 loop spans 14 amino acids. CDR3 residues: CASSAGQGVAGYTF. CDR3 in DNA: TGTGCCAGCAGCGCCGGACAGGGGGTCGCTGGCTACACCTTC.

This chain uses TRBV7-3 with TRBJ2-3; 9 nucleotides line up with TRBD2. The CDR3 is 16 residues long. From germline, CDR1 is SGHTA and CDR2 FQGTGA. The ends lost 5 bases at V and 0 bases at J; junction bases unmatched: 6. The DNA for the CDR3 is TGTGCCAGCAGCCCCCGGACTAGCGAAAGCACAGATACGCAGTATTTT. Translated, it gives CASSPRTSESTDTQYF.

The genes are TRBV6-4 and TRBJ2-1; 10 bases fit TRBD2. This CDR3 comprises 14 residues. V lost 3 bases and J lost 5; bases outside the gene matches: 1. CDR1 MRHNA and CDR2 SNTAGT come from the germline V gene. The CDR3 DNA follows: TGTGCCAGCAGTGAAGCGGGGGGGCACAATGAGCAGTTCTTC. This codes for CASSEAGGHNEQFF.

The CDR3 DNA follows: TGCGCCAGCAGCTTGGGGACAGGGGGCGATGGCTACACCTTC. Encoded protein: CASSLGTGGDGYTF. V usage is TRBV5-1 and J usage is TRBJ1-2; 11 positions match TRBD1. CDR1 SGHRS and CDR2 YFSETQ come from the germline V gene. This CDR3 contains 14 residues. V shed 0 bases and J 6 bases; nucleotides not matched to a gene: 1.

The V and J genes are TRBV5-1 and TRBJ2-2, with 7 bases matching TRBD1. V shed 1 base, J shed 6 bases, and the junction held 3 bases outside the gene matches. Germline CDR1 and CDR2: SGHRS and YFSETQ. CDR3 size: 14 residues. This CDR3 is CASSLTGQPGELFF. The CDR3 region has the DNA TGCGCCAGCAGCTTGACGGGACAGCCCGGGGAGCTGTTTTTT.

This sequence joins TRBV5-6 and TRBJ2-7; 9 bases fit TRBD1. Germline loops: CDR1 SGHDT, CDR2 YYEEEE. The CDR3 is made up of 14 amino acids. Unmatched junction bases numbered 7, after V lost 0 bases and J lost 9 bases. The CDR3 protein is CASSLGPGTGMQYF. DNA of the CDR3: TGTGCCAGCAGCTTGGGACCCGGGACAGGGATGCAGTACTTC.

This clone was counted only a few times. The V gene is TRBV11-2, the J gene TRBJ1-6; 7 nucleotides align to TRBD1. This CDR3 region has 15 residues. The V gene end was trimmed by 5 bases and the J gene end by 7 bases; junction bases not matched to a gene: 8. Germline V gene lookup returns CDR1 SGHAT and CDR2 FQNNGV. The CDR3 loop is CASSEGAGWNSPLHF. DNA of the CDR3: TGTGCCAGCAGCGAGGGGGCAGGGTGGAATTCACCCCTCCACTTT.

V is TRBV5-6 and J is TRBJ2-3, with D maybe TRBD2 (6 bases). The length of the CDR3 is 14 residues. The ends were cut back, 1 base at V and 6 bases at J, with 12 bases in the middle. Germline-derived CDR1 and CDR2 are SGHDT and YYEEEE. The CDR3, as DNA: TGTGCCAGCAGCTTGACTGCGGGGCTGGATACGCAGTATTTT. It codes for CASSLTAGLDTQYF. Full variable domain (outside the CDR3, taken from reference TRBV5-6 and TRBJ2-3): DAGVTQSPTHLIKTRGQQVTLRCSPKSGHDTVSWYQQALGQGPQFIFQYYEEEERQRGNFPDRFSGHQFPNYSSELNVNALLLGDSALYLCASSLTAGLDTQYFGPGTRLTVL.

The rearrangement joins TRBV5-1 to TRBJ2-5; 10 nucleotides match TRBD2. The CDR3 loop spans 15 amino acids. Germline V gives CDR1 SGHRS, CDR2 YFSETQ. The trim removed 2 bases at V and 5 bases at J, leaving 6 bases unmatched. CDR3 coding DNA: TGCGCCAGCAGCTTTACTAGCGGGGTGGGCGAGACCCAGTACTTC. It is translated as CASSFTSGVGETQYF.

This clone has a single count. The chain couples TRBV30 to TRBJ2-4; D perhaps matches TRBD2 (7 bases). Trimming pared 0 bases from V and 1 base from J, leaving 10 bases between. The germline CDR1 and CDR2 sequences are GTSNPN and SVGIG (reference sequence). The CDR3 totals 15 residues. The CDR3 spells CAWSVRGAAKNIQYF. For the CDR3, the DNA is TGTGCCTGGAGTGTACGGGGGGCGGCCAAAAACATTCAGTACTTC.

The chain is built from TRBV7-9 and TRBJ2-5; 7 bases agree with TRBD1. Germline CDR1 reads SEHNR; CDR2 reads FQNEAQ (reference sequence). After removal of 0 bases from V and 3 bases from J, the junction contained 7 bases not matched to a gene. The CDR3 has 16 residues. DNA of the CDR3: TGTGCCAGCAGCTTAGCGTACTACACAGGGGAAGAGACCCAGTACTTC. This gives the protein CASSLAYYTGEETQYF.